What follows are 22 T cell receptor beta chains derived from one specimen sequenced in a study of blood T cell repertoires in COVID-19. Method: immunoSEQ multiplex PCR; TCRdb's copy keeps in-frame clones and lacks some. Here the sample spans around 240,000 clones, 86% being singletons. The specimen was PBMCs or T cells enriched from blood (not recorded which). The origin of the receptors is a woman aged 45-65 years who had recovered from COVID-19.

Worth noting for this clone: At one of its ends the junction is not consistent with the germline gene, which may arise from a read error. The chain combines TRBV6-2 or TRBV6-3 with TRBJ2-1; 8 bases match TRBD2. CDR3 length: 12 amino acids. Germline lookup yields CDR1 MNHEY and CDR2 SVGEGT. CDR3 bases: TGTGCCAGCAGCAACGGGGGACTAGGATCGATCTTC. Its protein product is CASSNGGLGSIF.

The CDR3 here is CASSQEERGLLHNQPQHF. CDR3 bases: TGCGCCAGCAGCCAAGAAGAAAGGGGGCTTCTCCACAATCAGCCCCAGCATTTT. The chain couples TRBV4-3 to TRBJ1-5; 7 nucleotides agree with TRBD1. Germline V gene sequence: CDR1 LGHNA, CDR2 YSLEER. V was clipped by 0 bases and J by 3 bases; unmatched bases: 11. CDR3 size: 18 residues.

This clone was counted once. V gene TRBV6-5 combines with J gene TRBJ2-5, with 9 bases identical to TRBD2. With 2 bases clipped from V and 1 base from J, the junction kept 5 bases outside the gene matches. Germline CDR1 and CDR2: MNHEY and SVGAGI. The CDR3 has 16 amino acids. This CDR3 reads CASSYQPAGGQETQYF. In nucleotides, the CDR3 is TGTGCCAGCAGTTACCAACCAGCGGGGGGCCAAGAGACCCAGTACTTC.

This clone has just a few counts. The chain recombines TRBV7-2 with TRBJ2-3; TRBD2 matches 11 bases. The CDR3 sequence is 15 residues long. Germline assignment: CDR1 SGHTA and CDR2 FQGNSA. V lost 6 bases to trimming and J lost 2 bases; unmatched junction nucleotides: 4. CDR3 loop: CASRRLAGNTDTQYF. CDR3 DNA sequence: TGTGCCAGCAGGCGACTAGCGGGGAACACAGATACGCAGTATTTT. The full variable domain, in which reference TRBV7-2 and TRBJ2-3 provide the parts outside the CDR3, is GAGVSQSPSNKVTEKGKDVELRCDPISGHTALYWYRQSLGQGLEFLIYFQGNSAPDKSGLPSDRFSAERTGGSVSTLTIQRTQQEDSAVYLCASRRLAGNTDTQYFGPGTRLTVL.

V gene TRBV30 combines with J gene TRBJ1-3, with a weak D call TRBD1 (5 bases). The CDR3 length is 16 residues. V was shortened by 6 bases and J by 0 bases, with 18 bases between the two germline ends. Per the germline V gene, CDR1 is GTSNPN and CDR2 is SVGIG (reference sequence). The DNA of the CDR3 is TGTGCCTGCCCGGGGGTCGGGACCACCTCTGGAAACACCATATATTTT. The encoded protein is CACPGVGTTSGNTIYF. Based on the CDR3 plus reference TRBV30 and TRBJ1-3, the full variable domain is SQTIHQWPATLVQPVGSPLSLECTVEGTSNPNLYWYRQAAGRGLQLLFYSVGIGQISSEVPQNLSASRPQDRQFILSSKKLLLSDSGFYLCACPGVGTTSGNTIYFGEGSWLTVV.

This clone was counted a single time. The rearrangement joins TRBV6-5 to TRBJ2-1, with a possible D match to TRBD2 (5 bases). V was clipped by 2 bases and J by 8 bases, with 10 bases between them. The CDR3 has 13 amino acids. CDR1 MNHEY and CDR2 SVGAGI come from the germline V gene. CDR3 nucleotide sequence: TGTGCCAGCAGTTACGGGGAGAGGCATGAGCAGTTCTTC. Translating it yields CASSYGERHEQFF.

V and J are TRBV3-1 (or the pseudogene TRBV3-2) and TRBJ2-7; D might be TRBD1 (5 bases). The CDR3 runs to 13 residues. Germline V gene data show CDR1 as LGHDT and CDR2 as YNNKEL (reference sequence). Trimming removed 3 bases from V and 2 bases from J, with 8 bases in between. Here the CDR3 DNA reads TGTGCCAGCAGCCAGCTACAGGCCTACGAGCAGTACTTC. Amino acids: CASSQLQAYEQYF.

The CDR3 DNA sequence: TGTGCCAGCAGTTTAGGGTCTAGCGACGGGTACGAGCAGTACTTC. Encoded protein: CASSLGSSDGYEQYF. The rearrangement links TRBV28 to TRBJ2-7; D is possibly TRBD2 (6 bases). Germline values: CDR1 MDHEN, CDR2 SYDVKM. The CDR3 has 15 amino acids. V was clipped by 2 bases and J by 4 bases, with 15 bases between them.

The chain joins TRBV7-3 to TRBJ2-2; 10 positions match TRBD1. The CDR3 contains 14 residues. Germline V gene sequence: CDR1 SGHTA, CDR2 FQGTGA. Trimming cost V 5 bases and J 5 bases; bases outside gene matches: 2. The CDR3 nucleotides are TGTGCCAGCAGCCGGACAGGGGGAACCGGGGAGCTGTTTTTT. Translated, it gives CASSRTGGTGELFF.

The chain recombines TRBV30 with TRBJ2-7; 9 bases match TRBD2. Germline V gives CDR1 GTSNPN, CDR2 SVGIG (reference sequence). The length of the CDR3 is 13 residues. DNA of the CDR3: TGTGCTGCGCAGGCGGGAGGGCCACACGAGCAGTACTTC. Encoded protein: CAAQAGGPHEQYF.

The chain has TRBV7-3 and TRBJ2-5, with 12 bases matching TRBD2. The germline V gene encodes CDR1 SGHTA and CDR2 FQGTGA. The CDR3 contains 15 residues. Unmatched junction bases numbered 4, after V lost 3 bases and J lost 5 bases. The CDR3 DNA reads TGTGCCAGCAGCTTGACTAGCGGGGGATTTGAGACCCAGTACTTC. It translates to CASSLTSGGFETQYF.

Note on this clone: Within the sample, other DNA sequences also encode this same CDR3. The genes are TRBV7-3 and TRBJ1-1; D remains unclear. Germline V gives CDR1 SGHTA, CDR2 FQGTGA. The CDR3 totals 13 residues. V lost 2 bases to trimming and J lost 0 bases, with 4 bases between them. The CDR3 sequence: CASSLELNTEAFF. Here the CDR3 DNA reads TGTGCCAGCAGCTTAGAGTTGAACACTGAAGCTTTCTTT.

This clone was observed a few times. This rearrangement joins TRBV6-5 to TRBJ2-7, with no clear D. Deletions cut 6 bases from V and 5 bases from J, with 17 bases between. Germline CDR1 and CDR2: MNHEY and SVGAGI. The CDR3 is 14 residues long. The CDR3 DNA reads TGTGCCAGCAGCCCCGCCCGGGTGAGGAACGAGCAGTACTTC. This translates into CASSPARVRNEQYF.

The chain's CDR3 is CASIQISGANVLTF. The CDR3 nucleotides are TGTGCCAGCATTCAGATTTCTGGGGCCAACGTCCTGACTTTC. The rearrangement uses TRBV2 and TRBJ2-6; D remains ambiguous. Germline V gives CDR1 SNHLY, CDR2 FYNNEI. The CDR3 is made up of 14 amino acids. Deletions cut 7 bases from V and 1 base from J, with 8 bases between.

The chain employs TRBV19 and TRBJ2-1; 10 bases fit TRBD1. Germline V gene sequence: CDR1 LNHDA, CDR2 SQIVND (reference sequence). After removal of 6 bases from V and 10 bases from J, the junction contained 12 bases not matched to a gene. The CDR3 sequence is 15 residues long. CDR3 residues: CASRVGDRGSVEQFF. DNA of the CDR3: TGTGCCAGTAGAGTCGGGGACAGGGGTAGTGTCGAGCAGTTCTTC.

The V gene is TRBV27, the J gene TRBJ2-7; D possibly corresponds to TRBD1 (5 bases). The CDR3 has 15 residues. Germline-derived CDR1 and CDR2 are MNHEY and SMNVEV (reference sequence). The ends were cut back, 0 bases at V and 3 bases at J, with 12 bases in the middle. CDR3 nucleotide sequence: TGTGCCAGCAGTTTATCAGGGGCTTCGTTCTACGAGCAGTACTTC. Translating it yields CASSLSGASFYEQYF.

The chain has TRBV11-2 and TRBJ2-2, with D possibly being TRBD1 (5 bases). Germline V gives CDR1 SGHAT, CDR2 FQNNGV. Trimming pared 4 bases from V and 6 bases from J, leaving 6 bases between. The CDR3 is 12 amino acids. The CDR3 region is CASSSRAGELFF. In nucleotides, the CDR3 is TGTGCCAGCAGCTCCAGGGCCGGGGAGCTGTTTTTT.

The CDR3 loop is CASRRLAGGQETQYF. The CDR3 DNA reads as TGTGCCAGCCGAAGACTAGCGGGGGGCCAAGAGACCCAGTACTTC. The chain links TRBV7-2 to TRBJ2-5; TRBD2 aligns across 13 bases. From germline, CDR1 is SGHTA and CDR2 FQGNSA. The junction had 4 bases not matched to a gene; V was cut back by 8 bases and J by 1 base. CDR3 length: 15 amino acids.

V usage is TRBV7-9 and J usage is TRBJ1-2; 7 nucleotides agree with TRBD1. The CDR3 is 14 residues long. CDR1 is SEHNR and CDR2 is FQNEAQ in the germline V gene (reference sequence). V was clipped by 6 bases and J by 2 bases; unmatched bases: 6. This CDR3 reads CASSPTGWNYGYTF. CDR3 bases: TGTGCCAGCAGTCCGACAGGGTGGAACTATGGCTACACCTTC.

This clone was detected only a few times. The J gene is TRBJ1-1, the V gene TRBV11-3; 8 bases are a match to TRBD1. The CDR3 extends over 15 amino acids. CDR1 and CDR2 from the germline V gene are SGHNT and YENEEA. J lost 0 bases, V lost 5 bases, and 5 bases had no gene match. In DNA form, the CDR3 reads TGTGCCAGCAGCCAATGGACAGGGATGAACACTGAAGCTTTCTTT. It yields the protein CASSQWTGMNTEAFF.

This chain joins TRBV6-5 and TRBJ2-4, with D unclear. CDR3 length: 15 amino acids. Trimming removed 4 bases at V and 0 bases at J, with 10 bases between. Germline lookup yields CDR1 MNHEY and CDR2 SVGAGI. CDR3 sequence (DNA): TGTGCCAGCAGTTCCCAGGAATCAGCCAAAAACATTCAGTACTTC. This codes for CASSSQESAKNIQYF.

The genes are TRBV6-5 and TRBJ1-5; TRBD1 agrees at 10 bases. Per germline, CDR1 MNHEY and CDR2 SVGAGI. V shed 4 bases, J shed 7 bases, and the junction held 7 bases outside the gene matches. This CDR3 comprises 15 residues. The CDR3 here is CASSSSGQGTQPQHF. The DNA for the CDR3 is TGTGCCAGCAGTTCCTCGGGACAGGGGACCCAGCCCCAGCATTTT.